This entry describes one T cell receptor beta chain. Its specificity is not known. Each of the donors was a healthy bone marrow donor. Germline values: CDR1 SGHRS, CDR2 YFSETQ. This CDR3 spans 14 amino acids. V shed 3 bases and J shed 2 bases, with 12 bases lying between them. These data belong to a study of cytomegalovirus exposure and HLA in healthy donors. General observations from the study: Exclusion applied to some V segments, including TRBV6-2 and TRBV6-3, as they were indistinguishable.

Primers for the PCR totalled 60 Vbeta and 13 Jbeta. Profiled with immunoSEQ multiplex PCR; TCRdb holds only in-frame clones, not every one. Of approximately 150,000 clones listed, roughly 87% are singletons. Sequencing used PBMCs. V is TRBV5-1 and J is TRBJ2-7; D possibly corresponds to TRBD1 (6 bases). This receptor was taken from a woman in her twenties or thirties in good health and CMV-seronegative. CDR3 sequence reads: CASSSPGQTYEQYF. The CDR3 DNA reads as TGCGCCAGCAGCTCGCCCGGACAGACCTACGAGCAGTACTTC.